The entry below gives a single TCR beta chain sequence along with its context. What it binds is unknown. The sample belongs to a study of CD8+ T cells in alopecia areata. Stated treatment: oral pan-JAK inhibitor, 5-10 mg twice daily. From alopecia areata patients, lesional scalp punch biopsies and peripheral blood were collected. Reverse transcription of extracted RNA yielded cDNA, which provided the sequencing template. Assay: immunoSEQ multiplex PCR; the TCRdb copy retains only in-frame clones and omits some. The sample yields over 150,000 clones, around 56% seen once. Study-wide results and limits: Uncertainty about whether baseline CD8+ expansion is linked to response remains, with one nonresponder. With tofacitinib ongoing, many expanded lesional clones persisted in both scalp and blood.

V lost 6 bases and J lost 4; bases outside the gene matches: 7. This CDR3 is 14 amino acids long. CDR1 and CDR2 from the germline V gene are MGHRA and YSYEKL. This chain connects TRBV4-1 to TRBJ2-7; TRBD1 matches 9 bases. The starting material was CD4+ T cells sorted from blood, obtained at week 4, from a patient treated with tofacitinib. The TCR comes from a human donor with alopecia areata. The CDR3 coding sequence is TGCGCCAGCAGACCGGGACAGGGTTTTTACGAGCAGTACTTC. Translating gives CASRPGQGFYEQYF.